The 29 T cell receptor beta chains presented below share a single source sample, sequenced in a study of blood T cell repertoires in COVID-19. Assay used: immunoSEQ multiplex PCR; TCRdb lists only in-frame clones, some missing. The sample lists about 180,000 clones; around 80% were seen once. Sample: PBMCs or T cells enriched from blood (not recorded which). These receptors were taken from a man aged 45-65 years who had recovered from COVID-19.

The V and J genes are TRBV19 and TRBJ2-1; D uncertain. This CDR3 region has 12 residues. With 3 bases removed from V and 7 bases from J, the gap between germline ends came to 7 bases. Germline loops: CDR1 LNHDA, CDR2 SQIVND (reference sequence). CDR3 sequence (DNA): TGTGCCAGTAGTATTGGTCAGAATGAGCAGTTCTTC. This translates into CASSIGQNEQFF. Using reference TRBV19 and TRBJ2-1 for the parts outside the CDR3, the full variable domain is DGGITQSPKYLFRKEGQNVTLSCEQNLNHDAMYWYRQDPGQGLRLIYYSQIVNDFQKGDIAEGYSVSREKKESFPLTVTSAQKNPTAFYLCASSIGQNEQFFGPGTRLTVL.

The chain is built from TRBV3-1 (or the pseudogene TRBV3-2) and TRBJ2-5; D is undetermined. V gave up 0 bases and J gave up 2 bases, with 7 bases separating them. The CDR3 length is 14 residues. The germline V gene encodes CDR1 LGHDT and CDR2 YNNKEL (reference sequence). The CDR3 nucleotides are TGTGCCAGCAGCCAAGATGGCCCACAAGAGACCCAGTACTTC. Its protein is CASSQDGPQETQYF.

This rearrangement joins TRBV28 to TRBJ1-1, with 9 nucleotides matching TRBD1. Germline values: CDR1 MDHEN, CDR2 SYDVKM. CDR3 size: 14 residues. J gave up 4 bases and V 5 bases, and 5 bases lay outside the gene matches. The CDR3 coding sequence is TGTGCCAGCAGTATGACAGGGGGTAGCACTGAAGCTTTCTTT. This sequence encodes CASSMTGGSTEAFF.

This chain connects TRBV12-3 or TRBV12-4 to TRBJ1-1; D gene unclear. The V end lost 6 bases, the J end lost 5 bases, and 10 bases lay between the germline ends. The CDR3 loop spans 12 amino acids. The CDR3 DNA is TGTGCCAGCAGGTCCCGGAGGACTGAAGCTTTCTTT. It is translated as CASRSRRTEAFF.

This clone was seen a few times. CDR3 coding DNA: TGTGCCAGCAGCTTAGCGTTGGCTAGCGGGGGGCAAGAGACCCAGTACTTC. Residues: CASSLALASGGQETQYF. The chain combines TRBV7-6 with TRBJ2-5, with TRBD2 matching 11 bases. The CDR3 runs to 17 residues. V gave up 0 bases and J gave up 2 bases; unmatched junction bases: 5. Germline V gives CDR1 SGHVS, CDR2 FNYEAQ.

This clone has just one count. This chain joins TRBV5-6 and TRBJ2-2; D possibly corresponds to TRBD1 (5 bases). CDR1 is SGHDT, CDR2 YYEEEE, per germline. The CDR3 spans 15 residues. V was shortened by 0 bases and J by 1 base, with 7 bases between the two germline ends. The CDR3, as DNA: TGTGCCAGCAGCTTGGTAGGACAGAACACCGGGGAGCTGTTTTTT. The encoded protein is CASSLVGQNTGELFF. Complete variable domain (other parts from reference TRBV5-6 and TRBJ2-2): DAGVTQSPTHLIKTRGQQVTLRCSPKSGHDTVSWYQQALGQGPQFIFQYYEEEERQRGNFPDRFSGHQFPNYSSELNVNALLLGDSALYLCASSLVGQNTGELFFGEGSRLTVL.

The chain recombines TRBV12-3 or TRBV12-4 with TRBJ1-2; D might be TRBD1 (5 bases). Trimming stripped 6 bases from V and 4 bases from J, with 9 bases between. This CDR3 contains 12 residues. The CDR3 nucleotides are TGTGCCAGCAGCGGACATTTCTATGGCTACACCTTC. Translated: CASSGHFYGYTF.

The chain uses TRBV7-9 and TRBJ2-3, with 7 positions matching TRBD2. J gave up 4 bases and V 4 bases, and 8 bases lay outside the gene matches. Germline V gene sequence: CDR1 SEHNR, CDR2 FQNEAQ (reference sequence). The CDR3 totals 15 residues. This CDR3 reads CASSSQAGLSDTQYF. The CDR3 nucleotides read TGTGCCAGCAGCTCCCAAGCGGGGCTATCAGATACGCAGTATTTT.

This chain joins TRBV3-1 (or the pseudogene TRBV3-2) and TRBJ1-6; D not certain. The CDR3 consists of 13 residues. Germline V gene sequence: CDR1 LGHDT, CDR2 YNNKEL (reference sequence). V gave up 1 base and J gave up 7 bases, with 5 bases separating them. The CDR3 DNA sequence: TGTGCCAGCAGCCAAGTTGAGAATTCACCCCTCCACTTT. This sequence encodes CASSQVENSPLHF.

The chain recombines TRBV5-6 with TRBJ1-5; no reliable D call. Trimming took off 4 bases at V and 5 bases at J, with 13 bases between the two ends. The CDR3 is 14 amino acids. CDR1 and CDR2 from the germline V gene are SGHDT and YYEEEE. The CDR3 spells CASSQAGRYQPQHF. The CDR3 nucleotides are TGTGCCAGCAGCCAGGCAGGCCGTTATCAGCCCCAGCATTTT.

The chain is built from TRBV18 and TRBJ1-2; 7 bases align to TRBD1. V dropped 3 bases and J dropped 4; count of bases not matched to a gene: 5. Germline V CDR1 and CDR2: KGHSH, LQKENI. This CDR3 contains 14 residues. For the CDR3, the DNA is TGTGCCAGCTCACCGCCTGACAGGGTCTATGGCTACACCTTC. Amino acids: CASSPPDRVYGYTF.

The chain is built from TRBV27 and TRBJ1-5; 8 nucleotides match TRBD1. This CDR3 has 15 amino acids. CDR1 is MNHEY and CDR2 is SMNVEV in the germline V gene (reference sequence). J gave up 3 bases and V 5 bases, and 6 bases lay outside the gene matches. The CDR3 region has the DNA TGTGCCAGCAGTATGGACAGGGACCTCAATCAGCCCCAGCATTTT. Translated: CASSMDRDLNQPQHF.

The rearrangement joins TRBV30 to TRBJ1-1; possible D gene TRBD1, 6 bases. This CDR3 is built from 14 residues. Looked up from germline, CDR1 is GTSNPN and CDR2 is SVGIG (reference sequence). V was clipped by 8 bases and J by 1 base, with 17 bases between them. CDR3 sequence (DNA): TGTGCCACTAATCAGGGGAATACGAACACTGAAGCTTTCTTT. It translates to CATNQGNTNTEAFF.

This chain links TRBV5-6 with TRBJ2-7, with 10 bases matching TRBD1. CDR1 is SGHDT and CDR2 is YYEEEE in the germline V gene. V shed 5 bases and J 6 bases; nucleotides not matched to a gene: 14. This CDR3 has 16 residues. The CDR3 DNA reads TGTGCCAGCAGTCCGGGTGTGGCGGGGACAGGGGTCGAGCAGTACTTC. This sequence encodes CASSPGVAGTGVEQYF.

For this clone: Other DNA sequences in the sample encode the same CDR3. CDR3 amino acids: CASSLQGTDYEQYF. Here the CDR3 DNA reads TGCGCCAGCAGCCTACAGGGGACTGACTACGAGCAGTACTTC. The V and J genes are TRBV5-1 and TRBJ2-7; a weak D match, TRBD1 (7 bases). This CDR3 is 14 amino acids long. Germline CDR1 is SGHRS and CDR2 is YFSETQ. Trimming cost V 4 bases and J 3 bases, with 14 bases left between them.

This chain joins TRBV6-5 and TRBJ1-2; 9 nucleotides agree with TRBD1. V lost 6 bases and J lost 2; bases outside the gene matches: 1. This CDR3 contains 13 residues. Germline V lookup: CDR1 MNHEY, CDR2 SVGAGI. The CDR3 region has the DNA TGTGCCAGCAGCGGGACAGGGAACTATGGCTACACCTTC. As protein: CASSGTGNYGYTF.

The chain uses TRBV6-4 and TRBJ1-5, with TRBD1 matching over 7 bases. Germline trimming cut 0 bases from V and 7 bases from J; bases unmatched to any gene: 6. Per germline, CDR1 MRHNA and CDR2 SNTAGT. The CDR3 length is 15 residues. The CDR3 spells CASSDSFRGSQPQHF. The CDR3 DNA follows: TGTGCCAGCAGTGACTCGTTCAGGGGGTCACAGCCCCAGCATTTT.

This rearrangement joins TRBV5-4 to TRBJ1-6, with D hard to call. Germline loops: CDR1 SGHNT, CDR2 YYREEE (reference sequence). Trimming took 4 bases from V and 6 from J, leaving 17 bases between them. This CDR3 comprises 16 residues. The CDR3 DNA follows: TGTGCCAGCAGCCCCGACCCGGGGAGAGGTAATTCACCCCTCCACTTT. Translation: CASSPDPGRGNSPLHF.

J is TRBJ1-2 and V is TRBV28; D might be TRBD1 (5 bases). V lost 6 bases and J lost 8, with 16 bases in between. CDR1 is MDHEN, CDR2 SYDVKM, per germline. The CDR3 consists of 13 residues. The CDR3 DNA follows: TGTGCCAGCAGCCCTGGGGCAGGACGCGGCTACACCTTC. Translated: CASSPGAGRGYTF.

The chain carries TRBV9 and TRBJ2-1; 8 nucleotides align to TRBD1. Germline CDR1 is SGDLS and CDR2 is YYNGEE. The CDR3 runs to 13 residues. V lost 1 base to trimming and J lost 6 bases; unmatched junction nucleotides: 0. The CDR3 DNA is TGTGCCAGCAGCGTACAGGGGGCCAATGAGCAGTTCTTC. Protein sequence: CASSVQGANEQFF. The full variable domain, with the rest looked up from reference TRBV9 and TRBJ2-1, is DSGVTQTPKHLITATGQRVTLRCSPRSGDLSVYWYQQSLDQGLQFLIQYYNGEERAKGNILERFSAQQFPDLHSELNLSSLELGDSALYFCASSVQGANEQFFGPGTRLTVL.

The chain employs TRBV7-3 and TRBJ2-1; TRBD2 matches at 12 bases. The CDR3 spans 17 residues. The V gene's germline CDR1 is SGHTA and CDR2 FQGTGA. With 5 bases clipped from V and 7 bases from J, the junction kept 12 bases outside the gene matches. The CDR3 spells CASSAIGGTSGQNEQFF. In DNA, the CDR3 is TGTGCCAGCAGCGCTATCGGAGGGACTAGCGGGCAAAATGAGCAGTTCTTC.

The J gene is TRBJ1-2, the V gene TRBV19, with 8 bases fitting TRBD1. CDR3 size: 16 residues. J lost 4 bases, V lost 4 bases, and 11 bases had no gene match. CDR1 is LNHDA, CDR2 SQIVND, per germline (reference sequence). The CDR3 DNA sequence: TGTGCCAGTAGTAAGGACAGGGACTTTTTCGGCTATGGCTACACCTTC. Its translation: CASSKDRDFFGYGYTF. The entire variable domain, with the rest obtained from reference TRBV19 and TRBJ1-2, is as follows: DGGITQSPKYLFRKEGQNVTLSCEQNLNHDAMYWYRQDPGQGLRLIYYSQIVNDFQKGDIAEGYSVSREKKESFPLTVTSAQKNPTAFYLCASSKDRDFFGYGYTFGSGTRLTVV.

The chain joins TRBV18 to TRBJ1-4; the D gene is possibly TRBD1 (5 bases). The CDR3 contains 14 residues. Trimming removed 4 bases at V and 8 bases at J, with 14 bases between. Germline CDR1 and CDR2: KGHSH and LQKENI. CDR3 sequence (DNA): TGTGCCAGCTCACGGTATACTTCAGGGGAAAAACTGTTTTTT. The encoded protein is CASSRYTSGEKLFF.

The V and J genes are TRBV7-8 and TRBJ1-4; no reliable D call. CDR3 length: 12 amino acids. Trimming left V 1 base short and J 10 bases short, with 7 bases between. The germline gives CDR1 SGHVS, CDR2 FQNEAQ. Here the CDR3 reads CASSLDRGKLFF. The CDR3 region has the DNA TGTGCCAGCAGCTTAGACCGGGGAAAACTGTTTTTT.

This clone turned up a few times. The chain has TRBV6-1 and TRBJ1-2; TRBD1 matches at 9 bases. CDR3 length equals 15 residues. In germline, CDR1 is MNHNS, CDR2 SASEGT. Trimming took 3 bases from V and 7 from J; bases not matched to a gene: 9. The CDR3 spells CASSDAGTGRGGYTF. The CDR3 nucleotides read TGTGCCAGCAGTGATGCCGGGACAGGGCGTGGTGGCTACACCTTC.

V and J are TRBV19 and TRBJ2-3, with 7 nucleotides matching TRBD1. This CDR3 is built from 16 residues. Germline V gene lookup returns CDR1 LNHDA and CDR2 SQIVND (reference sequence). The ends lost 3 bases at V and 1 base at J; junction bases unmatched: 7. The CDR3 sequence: CASSMRRQGGTDTQYF. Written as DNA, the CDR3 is TGTGCCAGTAGTATGCGGCGGCAGGGGGGCACAGATACGCAGTATTTT. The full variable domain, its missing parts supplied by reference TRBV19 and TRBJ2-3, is DGGITQSPKYLFRKEGQNVTLSCEQNLNHDAMYWYRQDPGQGLRLIYYSQIVNDFQKGDIAEGYSVSREKKESFPLTVTSAQKNPTAFYLCASSMRRQGGTDTQYFGPGTRLTVL.

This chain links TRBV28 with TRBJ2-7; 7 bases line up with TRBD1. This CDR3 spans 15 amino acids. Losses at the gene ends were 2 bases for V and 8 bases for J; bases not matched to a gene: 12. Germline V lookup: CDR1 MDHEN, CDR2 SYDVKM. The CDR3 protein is CASSLRTGSQVKQYF. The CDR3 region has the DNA TGTGCCAGCAGTTTACGGACAGGTTCCCAAGTAAAGCAGTACTTC.

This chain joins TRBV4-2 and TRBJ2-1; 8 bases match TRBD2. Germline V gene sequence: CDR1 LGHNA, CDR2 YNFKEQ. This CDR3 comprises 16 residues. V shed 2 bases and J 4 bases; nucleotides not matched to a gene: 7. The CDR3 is CASSQQPGLGYNEQFF. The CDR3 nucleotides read TGTGCCAGCAGCCAACAGCCGGGACTAGGGTACAATGAGCAGTTCTTC.

The CDR3 DNA is TGTGCCAGCAGCTTAGCACAGAACTATGGCTACACCTTC. Translation: CASSLAQNYGYTF. The chain uses TRBV11-1 and TRBJ1-2, with no clear D. Trimming cost V 0 bases and J 2 bases, with 4 bases left between them. Germline loops: CDR1 SGHAT, CDR2 FQDESV (reference sequence). CDR3 length: 13 amino acids.